This T cell receptor (beta chain) was obtained from a study of blood T cell repertoires in COVID-19. Overall study context: From T cells, B-cell-depleted T cells, or PBMCs came the material, which was cDNA or gDNA.

Only in-frame clones appear in the TCRdb table, and some are missing; sequencing was by immunoSEQ multiplex PCR. The data contain some 150,000 clones, around 80% of them singletons. The CDR3 totals 18 residues. Germline V gene lookup returns CDR1 SNHLY and CDR2 FYNNEI. The V gene end was trimmed by 3 bases and the J gene end by 4 bases; junction bases not matched to a gene: 16. The J gene is TRBJ2-3, the V gene TRBV2; the match to TRBD2 covers 7 bases. The sample was peripheral blood. This receptor was taken from a man in his sixties with acute or convalescent COVID-19. The chain's CDR3 is CASSDFAAWSGAPDTQYF. DNA for the CDR3: TGTGCCAGCAGTGACTTCGCCGCGTGGAGCGGGGCCCCAGATACGCAGTATTTT.